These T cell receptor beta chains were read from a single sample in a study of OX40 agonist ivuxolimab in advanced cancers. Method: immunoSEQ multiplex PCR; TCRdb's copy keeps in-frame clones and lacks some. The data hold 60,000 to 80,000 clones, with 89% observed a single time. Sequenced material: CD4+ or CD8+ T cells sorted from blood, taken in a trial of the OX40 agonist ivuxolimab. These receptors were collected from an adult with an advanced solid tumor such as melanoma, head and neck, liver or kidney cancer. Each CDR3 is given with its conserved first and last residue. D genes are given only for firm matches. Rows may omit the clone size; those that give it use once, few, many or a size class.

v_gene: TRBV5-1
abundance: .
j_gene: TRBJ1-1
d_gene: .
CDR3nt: TGCGCCAGCAGCTTGGAGGGGTACAACACTGAAGCTTTCTTT
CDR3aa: CASSLEGYNTEAFF

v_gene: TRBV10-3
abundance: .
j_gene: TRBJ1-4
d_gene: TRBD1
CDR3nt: TGTGCCGCGTCGACGGGACAGCTAGAAAAACTGTTTTTT
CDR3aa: CAASTGQLEKLFF

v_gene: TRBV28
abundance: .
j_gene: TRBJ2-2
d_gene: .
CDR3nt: TGTGCCAGCAGTAGCCCGAACACCGGGGAGCTGTTTTTT
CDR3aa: CASSSPNTGELFF

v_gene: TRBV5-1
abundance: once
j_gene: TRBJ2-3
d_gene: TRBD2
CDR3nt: TGCGCCAGCAGCTTGTGGTCTAGCGGGAGTGCAGATACGCAGTATTTT
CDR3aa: CASSLWSSGSADTQYF

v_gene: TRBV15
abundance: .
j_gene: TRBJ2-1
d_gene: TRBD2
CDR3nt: TGTGCCACCAGTTGGGGGGGTTTAGGAAATGAGCAGTTCTTC
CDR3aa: CATSWGGLGNEQFF

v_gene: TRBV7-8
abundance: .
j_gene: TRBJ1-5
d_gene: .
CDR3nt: TGTGCCAGCAGCTTAATGGGGGACCAGCCCCAGCATTTT
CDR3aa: CASSLMGDQPQHF

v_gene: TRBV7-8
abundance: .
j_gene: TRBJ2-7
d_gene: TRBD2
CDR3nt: TGTGCCAGCAGCTTTTGGGAGGGTCCAGACGAGCAGTACTTC
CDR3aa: CASSFWEGPDEQYF

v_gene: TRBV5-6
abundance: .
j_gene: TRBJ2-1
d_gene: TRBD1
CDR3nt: TGTGCCAGCAGCTGGCTTGGGGACAGGTCGTACAATGAGCAGTTCTTC
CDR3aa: CASSWLGDRSYNEQFF

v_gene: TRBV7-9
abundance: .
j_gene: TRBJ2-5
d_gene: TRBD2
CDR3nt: TGTGCCAGCAGCTTAGAGGTAGTAGCGGGGGGGCCAGAAGAGACCCAGTACTTC
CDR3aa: CASSLEVVAGGPEETQYF

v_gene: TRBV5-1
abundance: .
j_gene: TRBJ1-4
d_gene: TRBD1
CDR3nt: TGCGCCAGCAGCTCGGGACAGGGAAGTGAAAAACTGTTTTTT
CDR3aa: CASSSGQGSEKLFF

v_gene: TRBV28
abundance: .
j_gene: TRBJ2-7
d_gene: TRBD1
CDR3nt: TGTGCCAGCAGTTTCCCCCAAGGGGGCTGGTACGAGCAGTACTTC
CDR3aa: CASSFPQGGWYEQYF

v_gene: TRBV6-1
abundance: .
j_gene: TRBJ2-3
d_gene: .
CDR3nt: TGTGCCAGCAGTGTCGTCGGGGATACGCAGTATTTT
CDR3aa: CASSVVGDTQYF

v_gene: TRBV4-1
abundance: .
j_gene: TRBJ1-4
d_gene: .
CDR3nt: TGCGCCAGCAGCCAAGTTGCCAAACTGTTTTTT
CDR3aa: CASSQVAKLFF

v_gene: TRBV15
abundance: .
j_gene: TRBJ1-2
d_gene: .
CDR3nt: TGTGCCACCAGCAGACCGAGAGGGGGCTATGGCTACACCTTC
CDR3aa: CATSRPRGGYGYTF

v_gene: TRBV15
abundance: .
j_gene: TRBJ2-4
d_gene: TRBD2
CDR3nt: TGTGCCACCAGCAGAGATAAGACTAGCGGGGGGCCGGCTGCCAAAAACATTCAGTACTTC
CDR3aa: CATSRDKTSGGPAAKNIQYF

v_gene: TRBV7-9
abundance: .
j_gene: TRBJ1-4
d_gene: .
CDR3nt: TGTGCCAGCAGCCCAGGGAATGAAAAACTGTTTTTT
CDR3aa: CASSPGNEKLFF

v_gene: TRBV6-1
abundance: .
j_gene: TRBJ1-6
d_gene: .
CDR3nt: TGTGCCAGCAGTGCCCCAAGGACTTTCCCGTATAATTCACCCCTCCACTTT
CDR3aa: CASSAPRTFPYNSPLHF

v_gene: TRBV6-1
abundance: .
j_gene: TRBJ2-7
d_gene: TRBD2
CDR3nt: TGTGCCAGCAGCCCTCCGGGACTAGTGAGCTACGAGCAGTACTTC
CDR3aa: CASSPPGLVSYEQYF

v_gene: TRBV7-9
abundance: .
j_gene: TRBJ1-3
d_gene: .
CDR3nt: TGTGCCAGCAGCTTTGGAGGCCGAAACACCATATATTTT
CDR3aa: CASSFGGRNTIYF

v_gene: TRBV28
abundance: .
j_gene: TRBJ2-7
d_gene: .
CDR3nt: TGTGCCAGCAGTCTCTCGCAGGGGGAGCAGTACTTC
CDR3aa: CASSLSQGEQYF

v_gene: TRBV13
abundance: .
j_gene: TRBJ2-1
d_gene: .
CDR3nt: TGTGCCAGCAGCTTAATTAATGAGCAGTTCTTC
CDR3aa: CASSLINEQFF

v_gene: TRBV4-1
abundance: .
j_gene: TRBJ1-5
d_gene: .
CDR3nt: TGCGCCAGCAGCCAAACCGGGACACTCAATCAGCCCCAGCATTTT
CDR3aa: CASSQTGTLNQPQHF

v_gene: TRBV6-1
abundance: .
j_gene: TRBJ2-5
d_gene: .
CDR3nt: TGTGCCAGCAGTCGTGAGCTCCAAGAGACCCAGTACTTC
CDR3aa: CASSRELQETQYF

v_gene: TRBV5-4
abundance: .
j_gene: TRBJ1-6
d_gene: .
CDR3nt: TGTGCCAGCAGCTTGGTGCAAGGGGCGCGAAATTCACCCCTCCACTTT
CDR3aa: CASSLVQGARNSPLHF

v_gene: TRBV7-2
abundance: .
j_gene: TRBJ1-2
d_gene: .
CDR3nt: TGTGCCAGCAGCTTAGTAGTACAGAAAGGCTACACCTTC
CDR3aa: CASSLVVQKGYTF

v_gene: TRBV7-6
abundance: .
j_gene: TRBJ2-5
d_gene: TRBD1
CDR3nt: TGTGCCAGCAGCTTAGTGGCAGGGGGCGGAGGGCAAGAGACCCAGTACTTC
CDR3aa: CASSLVAGGGGQETQYF

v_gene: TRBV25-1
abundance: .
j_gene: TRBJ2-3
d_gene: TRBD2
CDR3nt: TGTGCCAGCAGCTCTGGCCCGGGGACTAGCGGGAGGAGTGATACGCAGTATTTT
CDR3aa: CASSSGPGTSGRSDTQYF

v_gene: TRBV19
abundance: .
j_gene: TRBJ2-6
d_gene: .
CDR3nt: TGTGCCAGTAGTATTGGGAACTCTGGGGCCAACGTCCTGACTTTC
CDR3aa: CASSIGNSGANVLTF

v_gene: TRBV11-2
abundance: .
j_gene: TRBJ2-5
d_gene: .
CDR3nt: TGTGCCAGCAGTCCCAGGGGGGCCCAAGAGACCCAGTACTTC
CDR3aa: CASSPRGAQETQYF

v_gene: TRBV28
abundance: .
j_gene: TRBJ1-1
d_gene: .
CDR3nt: TGTGCCAGCCGACTCTCCAACACTGAAGCTTTCTTT
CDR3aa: CASRLSNTEAFF

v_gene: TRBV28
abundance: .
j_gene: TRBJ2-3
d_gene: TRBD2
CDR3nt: TGTGCCAGCAGCTGGGGGGCCTTTAGCGGGAGGGCCGCAGATACGCAGTATTTT
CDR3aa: CASSWGAFSGRAADTQYF

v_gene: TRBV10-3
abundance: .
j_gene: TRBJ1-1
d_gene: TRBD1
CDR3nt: TGTGCCATCCGAGGGACAGGGTCTAACACTGAAGCTTTCTTT
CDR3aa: CAIRGTGSNTEAFF

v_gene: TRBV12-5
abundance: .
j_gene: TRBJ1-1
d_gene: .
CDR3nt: TGTGCTAGTGGTTCATCCCTGGGACGGGTTGAGTACACTGAAGCTTTCTTT
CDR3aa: CASGSSLGRVEYTEAFF

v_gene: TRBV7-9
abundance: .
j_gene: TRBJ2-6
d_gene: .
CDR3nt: TGTGCCAGCAGCCTCGGACAAGTCGGCTCTGGGGCCAACGTCCTGACTTTC
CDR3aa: CASSLGQVGSGANVLTF

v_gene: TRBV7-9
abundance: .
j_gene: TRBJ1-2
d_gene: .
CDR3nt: TGTGCCAGCAGCCCAGACCTTAGACATTCTTGGGACGGCTACACCTTC
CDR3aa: CASSPDLRHSWDGYTF

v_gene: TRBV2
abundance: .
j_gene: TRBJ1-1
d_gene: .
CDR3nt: TGTGCCAGCAGTAGGGAAGAGGGGACTGAAGCTTTCTTT
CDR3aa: CASSREEGTEAFF

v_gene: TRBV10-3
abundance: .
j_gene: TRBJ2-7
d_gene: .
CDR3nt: TGTGCCATCAGACAGACTAGGAGTCCCTACGAGCAGTACTTC
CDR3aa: CAIRQTRSPYEQYF

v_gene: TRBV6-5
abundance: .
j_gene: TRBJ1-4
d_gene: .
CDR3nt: TGTGCCAGCAGTTACACCCTCCATGAAAAACTGTTTTTT
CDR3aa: CASSYTLHEKLFF

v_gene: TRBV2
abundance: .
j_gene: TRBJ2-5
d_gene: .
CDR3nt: TGTGCGACGAGGGGGGGCGCGGGAGAGACCCAGTACTTC
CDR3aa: CATRGGAGETQYF

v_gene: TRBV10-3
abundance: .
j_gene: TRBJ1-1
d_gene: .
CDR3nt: TGTGCCATCAGGGCCAGGGTGGGGGACACTGAAGCTTTCTTT
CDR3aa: CAIRARVGDTEAFF

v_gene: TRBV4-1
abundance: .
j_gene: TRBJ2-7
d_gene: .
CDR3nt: TGCGCCAGCAGCCAAGAAATAAGTCGGCCAGGGTTCTCCTACGAGCAGTACTTC
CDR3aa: CASSQEISRPGFSYEQYF

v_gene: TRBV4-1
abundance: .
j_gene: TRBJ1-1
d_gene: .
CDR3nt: TGCGCCAGCAGCTTGGGCGGGGCAAACCTTGAAGCTTTCTTT
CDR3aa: CASSLGGANLEAFF

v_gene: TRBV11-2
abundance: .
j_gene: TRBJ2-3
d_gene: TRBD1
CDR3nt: TGTGCCAGCAGCGACCCCGGACAGGGGAATACGCAGTATTTT
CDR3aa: CASSDPGQGNTQYF

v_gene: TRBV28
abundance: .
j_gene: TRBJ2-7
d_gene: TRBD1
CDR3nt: TGTGCCAGCAGTTTACCCCCGGGACAGGGTGTTAACGAGCAGTACTTC
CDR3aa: CASSLPPGQGVNEQYF

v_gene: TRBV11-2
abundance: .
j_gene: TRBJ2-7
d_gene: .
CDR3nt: TGTGCCAGCAGCTTAGGGGTGGGGGACGCTACCTACGAGCAGTACTTC
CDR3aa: CASSLGVGDATYEQYF

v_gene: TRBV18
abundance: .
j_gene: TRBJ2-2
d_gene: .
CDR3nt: TGTGCCAGCTCACCTACGCGAGCACGGGGGGAGCTGTTTTTT
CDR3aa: CASSPTRARGELFF

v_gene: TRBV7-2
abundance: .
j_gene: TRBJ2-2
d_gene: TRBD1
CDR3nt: TGTGCCAGCAACCCGATCGGGACAGGGAAAACCGGGGAGCTGTTTTTT
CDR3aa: CASNPIGTGKTGELFF

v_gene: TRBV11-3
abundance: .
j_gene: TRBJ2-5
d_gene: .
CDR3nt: TGTGCCAGCAGCTTAGATCGAGAGACCCAGTACTTC
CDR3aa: CASSLDRETQYF

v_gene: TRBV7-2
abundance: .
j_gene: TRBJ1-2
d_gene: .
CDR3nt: TGTGCCAGCAGCTTAGCGCGGACTGTAGGTGGCTACACCTTC
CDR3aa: CASSLARTVGGYTF

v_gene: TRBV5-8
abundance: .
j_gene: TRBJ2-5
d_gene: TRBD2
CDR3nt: TGTGCCAGCAGCCCCGGGACTAGCGGGGCTCTCCAAGAGACCCAGTACTTC
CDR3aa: CASSPGTSGALQETQYF

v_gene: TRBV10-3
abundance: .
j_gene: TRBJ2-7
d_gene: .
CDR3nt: TGTGCCATCAGTGATATGAGGGGCAGGGTCCCCTACGAGCAGTACTTC
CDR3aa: CAISDMRGRVPYEQYF

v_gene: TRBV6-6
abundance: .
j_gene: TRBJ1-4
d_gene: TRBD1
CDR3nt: TGTGCCAGCAGGGTCCCGGGACAGGGAGACGAAAAACTGTTTTTT
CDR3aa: CASRVPGQGDEKLFF

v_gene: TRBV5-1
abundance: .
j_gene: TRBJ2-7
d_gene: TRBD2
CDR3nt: TGCGCCAGCAGCTCCTATTCTAGCGGCCTTCTTTACGAGCAGTACTTC
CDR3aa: CASSSYSSGLLYEQYF

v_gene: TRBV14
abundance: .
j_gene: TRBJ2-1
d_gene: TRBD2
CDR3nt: TGTGCCAGCAGCCGCCGCGCCCTAGCGGGAGGAATATACAATGAGCAGTTCTTC
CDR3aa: CASSRRALAGGIYNEQFF

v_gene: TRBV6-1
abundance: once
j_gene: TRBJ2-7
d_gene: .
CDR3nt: TGTGCCAGAGGCCGCTACGGCAACGAGCAGTACTTC
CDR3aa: CARGRYGNEQYF